This record looks at one T cell receptor (beta chain) sequence and its context. The repertoire was sequenced with immunoSEQ multiplex PCR; TCRdb's copy has only in-frame clones and lacks some. The table records 150,000 to 200,000 clones, almost 90% of them present only once. The data derive from a study of control samples from healthy donors and cancer patients. V shed 8 bases and J shed 2 bases, with 12 bases lying between them. The CDR3 is made up of 13 amino acids. CDR1 is MDHEN, CDR2 SYDVKM, per germline. This receptor was taken from a woman aged 25 to 39 in good health. Sequenced: blood. The rearrangement uses TRBV28 and TRBJ2-5; no clear D gene. The DNA of the CDR3 is TGTGCCAGCTCGGGCAGCCTACAAGAGACCCAGTACTTC. Translating gives CASSGSLQETQYF.